The entry below describes one T cell receptor beta chain. The junction had 2 bases not matched to a gene; V was cut back by 6 bases and J by 2 bases. Germline-derived CDR1 and CDR2 are SGHNT and YENEEA. The CDR3 sequence is 13 residues long. The repertoire was sequenced with immunoSEQ multiplex PCR; TCRdb's copy has only in-frame clones and lacks some. The sample holds 2 million to 2.5 million clones, roughly 95% seen once. This sample was included in a study of shared clonotypes between healthy human individuals. Study-wide context: Contributing individuals were a couple of females and three males aged 18 to 49.

The V and J genes are TRBV11-3 and TRBJ2-5, with 8 bases fitting TRBD1. The TCR sequence derives from a man between 18 and 29 years old in good health. The source material was naive CD4+ T cells sorted from blood. Subset here: CD45RA+ positively selected. CDR3 coding DNA: TGTGCCAGCAGTCACAGGGGGCAAGAGACCCAGTACTTC. It codes for CASSHRGQETQYF.